The sequence of this TCR beta chain was determined in a study of blood T cell repertoires in COVID-19. The CDR3 totals 16 residues. Deletions cut 4 bases from V and 1 base from J, with 16 bases between. The germline V gene encodes CDR1 MNHEY and CDR2 SVGAGI. In the original analysis: Estimates of nucleated cell counts were drawn from the amplification of reference gene primers. Sequencing used immunoSEQ multiplex PCR; TCRdb keeps in-frame clones, though not all of them. Clone size and the V and J calls come from that table; the DNA yielded D and trimming. The repertoire holds more than 15,000 clones, with approximately 78% as singletons.

Sequencing input: peripheral blood. This chain joins TRBV6-5 and TRBJ1-1; weak D call: TRBD1 (6 bases). This sequence originates from a man aged 60-69 years with active or convalescent COVID-19. Here the CDR3 DNA reads TGTGCCAGCAGTTCGACTCCCGGGACAACGAACACTGAAGCTTTCTTT. It yields the protein CASSSTPGTTNTEAFF.